This is a list of T cell receptor beta chains from one sample in a study of T cell responses to AZD1222 COVID-19 vaccine. TCRdb's table, derived via immunoSEQ multiplex PCR, lists solely in-frame clones and lacks some. The data show about 120,000 clones, around 87% seen once. Material: peripheral blood, obtained 28 days after the second AZD1222 dose. The source of these receptors is an adult who received the AZD1222 COVID-19 vaccine. CDR3s include the opening cysteine and the closing phenylalanine or tryptophan. D genes are given only for firm matches. Clone size, where shown, is once, few, many, or a class for clones that have expanded.

. TRBJ1-6 TRBV6-6 . CASRHNPESPLHF TGTGCCAGCAGGCACAATCCGGAATCACCCCTCCACTTT
. TRBJ1-2 TRBV19 TRBD1 CASSLGQDIYGYTF TGTGCCAGTAGTCTTGGACAGGACATCTATGGCTACACCTTC
few TRBJ1-5 TRBV5-4 TRBD1 CASSSDSGGNQPQHF TGTGCCAGCAGCTCGGACTCAGGGGGGAATCAGCCCCAGCATTTT
. TRBJ1-1 TRBV29-1 . CSVDAGGGMNTEAFF TGCAGCGTTGATGCAGGTGGAGGCATGAACACTGAAGCTTTCTTT
. TRBJ2-3 TRBV6-5 TRBD2 CASSRQAGGTDTQYF TGTGCCAGCAGTCGTCAAGCGGGGGGTACAGATACGCAGTATTTT
. TRBJ2-7 TRBV4-1 . CASSQVGLRGSSYEQYF TGCGCCAGCAGCCAAGTAGGATTACGAGGGAGTTCCTACGAGCAGTACTTC
. TRBJ1-2 TRBV6-2/TRBV6-3 . CASSYQFDPYGYTF TGTGCCAGCAGTTACCAATTTGACCCCTATGGCTACACCTTC
. TRBJ2-3 TRBV10-1 . CASSSSASTDTQYF TGCGCCAGCAGTTCTAGTGCTAGCACAGATACGCAGTATTTT
. TRBJ1-2 TRBV28 TRBD1 CASSARGKSNYGYTF TGTGCCAGCAGTGCCAGGGGGAAGAGTAACTATGGCTACACCTTC
. TRBJ1-1 TRBV5-4 . CASSPLDRLNTEAFF TGTGCCAGCAGCCCCCTGGACAGACTGAACACTGAAGCTTTCTTT
. TRBJ2-7 TRBV9 . CASSAQVNSYEQYF TGTGCCAGCAGCGCACAGGTAAACTCCTACGAGCAGTACTTC
few TRBJ1-3 TRBV15 . CATSRPSHPGNTIYF TGTGCCACCAGCAGACCCTCCCATCCTGGAAACACCATATATTTT
. TRBJ1-2 TRBV29-1 . CSVDSRNDYGYTF TGCAGCGTTGATTCGCGGAACGACTATGGCTACACCTTC
. TRBJ1-5 TRBV19 . CASSKRGEDQPQHF TGTGCCAGTAGTAAGCGGGGGGAGGATCAGCCCCAGCATTTT
once TRBJ2-3 TRBV7-6 . CASSLGGVGGDTQYF TGTGCCAGCAGCTTAGGAGGTGTGGGGGGCGATACGCAGTATTTT
. TRBJ2-2 TRBV5-1 . CASSYGASNTGELFF TGCGCCAGCAGCTATGGGGCGTCGAACACCGGGGAGCTGTTTTTT
once TRBJ1-1 TRBV10-3 . CAISEGQPTEAFF TGTGCCATCAGTGAGGGACAGCCCACTGAAGCTTTCTTT
. TRBJ1-2 TRBV7-2 . CASSLKGGYGYTF TGTGCCAGCAGCTTGAAGGGTGGCTATGGCTACACCTTC
. TRBJ2-1 TRBV5-8 . CASSLERNEQFF TGTGCCAGCAGCTTGGAACGCAATGAGCAGTTCTTC
once TRBJ2-2 TRBV6-5 TRBD1 CASMDGTVNTGELFF TGTGCCAGCATGGACGGGACAGTGAACACCGGGGAGCTGTTTTTT
. TRBJ1-4 TRBV4-2 . CASSQPEDEKLFF TGTGCCAGCAGCCAACCCGAGGATGAAAAACTGTTTTTT
. TRBJ1-1 TRBV6-5 TRBD1 CATGQGKTEAFF TGTGCCACTGGACAGGGGAAGACTGAAGCTTTCTTT
. TRBJ1-1 TRBV7-9 . CASSVDRWDTEAFF TGTGCCAGCAGCGTAGACAGGTGGGATACTGAAGCTTTCTTT
. TRBJ2-7 TRBV14 . CASSLSSYEQYF TGTGCCAGCAGCCTGAGCTCCTACGAGCAGTACTTC
few TRBJ1-2 TRBV28 . CASSLRYYGYTF TGTGCCAGCAGTTTGAGGTACTATGGCTACACCTTC
. TRBJ2-2 TRBV2 . CASRRDRGIGELFF TGTGCCAGCAGACGAGATAGGGGTATCGGGGAGCTGTTTTTT
. TRBJ2-7 TRBV7-8 TRBD1 CASSRTGAGHEQYF TGTGCCAGCAGCCGGACAGGGGCGGGACACGAGCAGTACTTC
. TRBJ2-7 TRBV28 TRBD1 CASSFQGAGEQYF TGTGCCAGCAGTTTTCAGGGGGCGGGCGAGCAGTACTTC
. TRBJ1-5 TRBV3-1/TRBV3-2 . CASSKGSGNRLPQHF TGTGCCAGCAGCAAAGGATCAGGGAACAGACTGCCCCAGCATTTT
. TRBJ1-4 TRBV4-3 . CASSPRGPKEKLFF TGCGCCAGCAGCCCCCGGGGACCCAAAGAAAAACTGTTTTTT
. TRBJ2-5 TRBV28 TRBD2 CASSFRIPGLAFTQYF TGTGCCAGCAGTTTCCGCATCCCGGGACTAGCGTTTACCCAGTACTTC
. TRBJ1-2 TRBV19 TRBD1 CASSGSNRGYGYTF TGTGCCAGTTCGGGAAGCAACAGGGGCTATGGCTACACCTTC
. TRBJ2-5 TRBV3-1/TRBV3-2 . CASSQDTGASKETQYF TGTGCCAGCAGCCAAGATACAGGAGCTTCGAAAGAGACCCAGTACTTC
. TRBJ1-5 TRBV6-9 TRBD1 CASRTGQYSNQPQHF TGTGCCAGCAGAACGGGACAGTATAGCAATCAGCCCCAGCATTTT
. TRBJ1-5 TRBV7-8 . CASSSYLNQPQHF TGTGCCAGCAGCTCCTATTTAAATCAGCCCCAGCATTTT
. TRBJ1-6 TRBV4-1 . CASSQGVAGGGSPLHF TGCGCCAGCAGCCAGGGGGTCGCAGGCGGGGGTTCACCCCTCCACTTT
. TRBJ2-4 TRBV2 . CASSEVGGLAKNIQYF TGTGCCAGCAGTGAAGTCGGGGGCCTAGCCAAAAACATTCAGTACTTC
. TRBJ2-5 TRBV28 . CASSRGGQETQYF TGTGCCAGCAGCCGAGGGGGGCAAGAGACCCAGTACTTC
. TRBJ2-7 TRBV5-6 . CASSRGSAYEQYF TGTGCCAGCAGCCGGGGTTCGGCGTACGAGCAGTACTTC
. TRBJ2-7 TRBV11-2 TRBD1 CASSLDLPQGQQSYEQYF TGTGCCAGCAGCTTAGATCTACCCCAGGGACAGCAATCCTACGAGCAGTACTTC
. TRBJ1-6 TRBV14 . CASSRVGGSPLHF TGTGCCAGCAGCCGAGTGGGCGGGTCACCCCTCCACTTT